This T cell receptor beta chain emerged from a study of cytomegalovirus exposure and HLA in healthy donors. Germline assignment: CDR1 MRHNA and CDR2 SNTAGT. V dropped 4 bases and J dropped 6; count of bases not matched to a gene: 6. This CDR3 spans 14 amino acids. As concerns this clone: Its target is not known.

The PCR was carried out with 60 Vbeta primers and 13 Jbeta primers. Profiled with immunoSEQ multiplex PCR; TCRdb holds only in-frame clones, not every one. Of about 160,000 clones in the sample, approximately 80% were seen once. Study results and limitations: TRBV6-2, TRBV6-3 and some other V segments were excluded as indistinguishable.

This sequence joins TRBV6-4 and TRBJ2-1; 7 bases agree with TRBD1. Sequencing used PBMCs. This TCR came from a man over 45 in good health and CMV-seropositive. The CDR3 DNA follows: TGTGCCAGCAGTGTACAGGGGTCATCCAATGAGCAGTTCTTC. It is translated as CASSVQGSSNEQFF.